This passage covers 14 T cell receptor beta chains from one sample sequenced in a study of shared T cell receptors in the human thymus (dated by TCRdb to about 2021). The library was built by means of the immunoSEQ multiplex PCR assay. TCRdb stores this immuneACCESS table with in-frame sequences only. Part of the clones is absent; in the studies checked, under half of the shortfall reflects unresolved V genes, and no reason is known for the rest. Present in this sample are 700,000 or so clones, roughly 88% of which were seen just once. The ten largest clones add up to roughly 0.01% of the sample. This sample also belongs to another study, concerning human thymus T cells.

Sequenced input: thymocytes. These receptors all come from a girl in the first two years of life with a congenital heart defect. Donor details come from another sample of the same person, matched by shared clones.

In this sample, this clone turned up once. The chain carries TRBV6-1 and TRBJ1-5; unclear D gene. The CDR3 has 12 amino acids. Germline V lookup: CDR1 MNHNS, CDR2 SASEGT. V was shortened by 5 bases and J by 6 bases, with 8 bases between the two germline ends. CDR3 residues: CASSPYTQPQHF. The DNA for the CDR3 is TGTGCCAGCAGTCCTTACACTCAGCCCCAGCATTTT.

This clone has more than one count but fewer than ten. In DNA form, the CDR3 reads TGCAGCGTGGAGATCAGGGGGCGCCCCTACGAGCAGTACTTC. Its translation: CSVEIRGRPYEQYF. The gene calls are TRBV29-1 and TRBJ2-7; 8 bases are shared with TRBD1. The CDR3 has 14 residues. CDR1 and CDR2 from the germline V gene are SQVTM and ANQGSEA. V dropped 6 bases and J dropped 2; count of bases not matched to a gene: 9.

This chain uses TRBV10-3 with TRBJ1-3, with D hard to call. Germline lookup yields CDR1 ENHRY and CDR2 SYGVKD. The CDR3 consists of 11 residues. V dropped 11 bases and J dropped 4 bases, with 9 bases sitting between them. This chain's CDR3 is CASHKGNTIYF. CDR3 in DNA: TGTGCCTCCCACAAAGGAAACACCATATATTTT.

V and J are TRBV5-5 and TRBJ1-2, with D unclear. CDR3 length equals 15 residues. Germline lookup yields CDR1 SGHKS and CDR2 YYEKEE (reference sequence). The ends were cut back, 4 bases at V and 0 bases at J, with 13 bases in the middle. The CDR3 nucleotides read TGTGCCAGCAGCCCACGGAGGTTCACTAACTATGGCTACACCTTC. It specifies CASSPRRFTNYGYTF. Full variable domain (remainder filled in from reference TRBV5-5 and TRBJ1-2): DAGVTQSPTHLIKTRGQQVTLRCSPISGHKSVSWYQQVLGQGPQFIFQYYEKEERGRGNFPDRFSARQFPNYSSELNVNALLLGDSALYLCASSPRRFTNYGYTFGSGTRLTVV.

The chain carries TRBV5-4 and TRBJ1-2; weak D call: TRBD1 (6 bases). V gave up 4 bases and J gave up 7 bases, with 23 bases separating them. The CDR3 runs 16 residues. Germline V gives CDR1 SGHNT, CDR2 YYREEE (reference sequence). The DNA of the CDR3 is TGTGCCAGCAGCCTTCCTCTTGCGCAGGGGCGAGGTGGCTACACCTTC. As protein: CASSLPLAQGRGGYTF.

This chain connects TRBV19 to TRBJ1-2; no firm D call. Trimming removed 4 bases from V and 4 bases from J, with 10 bases in between. This CDR3 has 13 residues. Per the germline V gene, CDR1 is LNHDA and CDR2 is SQIVND (reference sequence). CDR3 residues: CASSTPPGYGYTF. The CDR3 nucleotides read TGTGCCAGTAGTACCCCGCCCGGCTATGGCTACACCTTC.

J is TRBJ2-7 and V is TRBV7-9; D gene ambiguous. With 5 bases removed from V and 0 bases from J, the gap between germline ends came to 17 bases. This CDR3 is built from 16 residues. The germline V gene encodes CDR1 SEHNR and CDR2 FQNEAQ (reference sequence). As DNA, the CDR3 is TGTGCCAGCAGCCCGGATGAGACATCGCTCTCCTACGAGCAGTACTTC. It translates to CASSPDETSLSYEQYF.

J is TRBJ2-1 and V is TRBV4-1, with D maybe TRBD1 (5 bases). The CDR3 sequence is 17 residues long. Germline assignment: CDR1 MGHRA and CDR2 YSYEKL. Deletions cut 3 bases from V and 3 bases from J, with 18 bases between. The CDR3 bases are TGCGCCAGCAGCCATCGTGGCTTGGTCAGGGACTACAATGAGCAGTTCTTC. This codes for CASSHRGLVRDYNEQFF.

The V and J genes are TRBV10-3 and TRBJ1-5; D is undetermined. V lost 2 bases to trimming and J lost 8 bases, with 10 bases between them. CDR3 length equals 13 residues. Per germline, CDR1 ENHRY and CDR2 SYGVKD. CDR3 bases: TGTGCCATCAGTGAGGTGCGGTCGGAGCCCCAGCATTTT. Protein sequence: CAISEVRSEPQHF.

This chain links TRBV10-1 with TRBJ2-3; D unclear. V lost 2 bases and J lost 2, with 14 bases in between. This CDR3 is 16 amino acids long. Germline loops: CDR1 WNHNN, CDR2 SYGVQD (reference sequence). The CDR3, as DNA: TGCGCCAGCAGTGAGAGGATCGACACACACACAGATACGCAGTATTTT. Encoded protein: CASSERIDTHTDTQYF.

This chain joins TRBV28 and TRBJ2-7; 9 bases are a match to TRBD1. Germline V gene lookup returns CDR1 MDHEN and CDR2 SYDVKM. The trim removed 2 bases at V and 6 bases at J, leaving 5 bases unmatched. The CDR3 totals 14 residues. CDR3 nucleotide sequence: TGTGCCAGCAGTTTAGGGGGACAGGGTATCGAGCAGTACTTC. It is translated as CASSLGGQGIEQYF.

The chain carries TRBV4-1 and TRBJ2-5; 7 bases are a match to TRBD2. CDR1 MGHRA and CDR2 YSYEKL come from the germline V gene. The CDR3 runs to 22 residues. After removal of 0 bases from V and 2 bases from J, the junction contained 24 bases not matched to a gene. The CDR3 region has the DNA TGCGCCAGCAGCCAAGATAGCAAAAGCAGTTCAACTCGGCTAGCGGAACAAGAGACCCAGTACTTC. Amino acid sequence: CASSQDSKSSSTRLAEQETQYF.

CDR3 DNA sequence: TGTGCCAGCAGTTACTCCCTAGAGGGACAGTATGGCTACACCTTC. Its protein is CASSYSLEGQYGYTF. The gene calls are TRBV6-5 and TRBJ1-2, with TRBD1 identical over 7 bases. The CDR3 sequence is 15 residues long. The germline gives CDR1 MNHEY, CDR2 SVGAGI. V gave up 0 bases and J gave up 5 bases; unmatched junction bases: 6.

The rearrangement links TRBV4-3 to TRBJ1-6; 8 bases fit TRBD1. V was pared by 1 base and J by 6 bases, with 5 bases of the junction left unmatched. CDR3 length: 16 residues. Per the germline V gene, CDR1 is LGHNA and CDR2 is YSLEER. CDR3 DNA: TGCGCCAGCAGCCAAGTCGGACAGGGATCTAATTCACCCCTCCACTTT. It codes for CASSQVGQGSNSPLHF.